Below are 28 T cell receptor beta chains sequenced from a single sample in a study of shared T cell receptors in the human thymus. Only in-frame clones appear in the TCRdb table, and some are missing; sequencing was by immunoSEQ multiplex PCR. Among about 540,000 clones listed, about four fifths were seen once. These data also formed part of another study, on human thymus T cells.

The sequenced sample consisted of thymocytes. The source of these receptors is a boy less than two years old with a congenital heart defect.

The chain couples TRBV7-9 to TRBJ1-4; D is uncertain. Germline loops: CDR1 SEHNR, CDR2 FQNEAQ (reference sequence). This CDR3 contains 11 residues. V lost 6 bases, J lost 8 bases, and 7 bases lay in between. CDR3 nucleotide sequence: TGTGCCAGCAGTGAGATGGAAAAACTGTTTTTT. Encoded protein: CASSEMEKLFF.

The rearrangement links TRBV4-1 to TRBJ1-1; a possible D gene is TRBD1 (6 bases). With 3 bases removed from V and 11 bases from J, the gap between germline ends came to 10 bases. The germline gives CDR1 MGHRA, CDR2 YSYEKL. This CDR3 spans 11 amino acids. The CDR3: CASSQGASAFF. Here the CDR3 DNA reads TGCGCCAGCAGCCAGGGGGCGTCTGCTTTCTTT.

The chain employs TRBV19 and TRBJ1-5; the match to TRBD1 covers 8 bases. Germline CDR1 and CDR2: LNHDA and SQIVND (reference sequence). The V gene end was trimmed by 9 bases and the J gene end by 4 bases; junction bases not matched to a gene: 8. The CDR3 length is 14 residues. CDR3 DNA sequence: TGTGCCAGCCGTAAGGGACAGGCAAATCAGCCCCAGCATTTT. Translating gives CASRKGQANQPQHF.

This chain uses TRBV25-1 with TRBJ2-1; TRBD1 agrees at 7 bases. The germline gives CDR1 MGHDK, CDR2 SYGVNS. After removal of 4 bases from V and 9 bases from J, the junction contained 15 bases not matched to a gene. This CDR3 spans 16 amino acids. The CDR3 here is CASSGLTGYRRGEQFF. CDR3 nucleotide sequence: TGTGCCAGCAGTGGATTGACAGGGTATCGTCGTGGTGAGCAGTTCTTC. The complete variable domain, with remaining parts taken from reference TRBV25-1 and TRBJ2-1, reads EADIYQTPRYLVIGTGKKITLECSQTMGHDKMYWYQQDPGMELHLIHYSYGVNSTEKGDLSSESTVSRIRTEHFPLTLESARPSHTSQYLCASSGLTGYRRGEQFFGPGTRLTVL.

The V call is TRBV11-3, the J call TRBJ2-1, with TRBD2 identical over 10 bases. CDR3 length: 15 residues. The ends lost 5 bases at V and 4 bases at J; junction bases unmatched: 5. Germline V gene lookup returns CDR1 SGHNT and CDR2 YENEEA. CDR3 amino acids: CASSAEREGYNEQFF. The CDR3 DNA reads as TGTGCCAGCAGCGCCGAGCGGGAGGGATACAATGAGCAGTTCTTC.

The chain employs TRBV20-1 and TRBJ2-7; D call uncertain. Germline loops: CDR1 DFQATT, CDR2 SNEGSKA (reference sequence). This CDR3 has 10 amino acids. Trimming removed 3 bases from V and 4 bases from J, with 4 bases in between. The CDR3 DNA sequence: TGCAGTGCTAGCGGTTACGAGCAGTACTTC. Translating it yields CSASGYEQYF.

The chain carries TRBV4-3 and TRBJ2-1, with D perhaps matching TRBD2 (6 bases). Trimming shortened V by 1 base and J by 4 bases, and 17 bases separated the two germline ends. CDR1 is LGHNA, CDR2 YSLEER, per germline. This CDR3 has 17 amino acids. In DNA, the CDR3 is TGCGCCAGCAGCCAAGCTCTGTGGGCGGGATCGTACAATGAGCAGTTCTTC. Translating gives CASSQALWAGSYNEQFF.

The genes are TRBV6-5 and TRBJ1-2; weak D call: TRBD1 (5 bases). The CDR3 length is 13 residues. Germline loops: CDR1 MNHEY, CDR2 SVGAGI. V was trimmed by 7 bases and J by 8 bases, leaving 17 bases between them. The CDR3 sequence: CASTEGRGKGYTF. For the CDR3, the DNA is TGTGCCAGCACCGAGGGCCGGGGGAAAGGCTACACCTTC.

This clone was recorded once. The CDR3 protein is CATSRTVGYGYTF. Written as DNA, the CDR3 is TGTGCCACCAGCAGGACAGTGGGCTATGGCTACACCTTC. The chain joins TRBV15 to TRBJ1-2; D possibly corresponds to TRBD1 (5 bases). The V and J ends lost 3 bases and 4 bases respectively, with 9 bases between them. Looked up from germline, CDR1 is LNHNV and CDR2 is YYDKDF (reference sequence). This CDR3 comprises 13 residues.

The chain has TRBV28 and TRBJ2-4, with 10 positions matching TRBD2. After removal of 4 bases from V and 2 bases from J, the junction contained 5 bases not matched to a gene. This CDR3 spans 16 amino acids. CDR1 is MDHEN and CDR2 is SYDVKM in the germline V gene. The CDR3 loop reads CASSWELAGPKNIQYF. The CDR3 DNA sequence: TGTGCCAGCAGTTGGGAACTAGCGGGGCCCAAAAACATTCAGTACTTC.

V gene TRBV27 combines with J gene TRBJ1-6; TRBD1 aligns across 7 bases. The germline CDR1 and CDR2 sequences are MNHEY and SMNVEV (reference sequence). The V and J ends lost 6 bases and 8 bases, in that order; junction bases with no gene match: 4. The CDR3 is made up of 13 amino acids. Written as DNA, the CDR3 is TGTGCCAGCAGGCGGACAGGCCATTCACCCCTCCACTTT. Its translation is CASRRTGHSPLHF.

This clone appeared a single time. This sequence joins TRBV5-1 and TRBJ1-2, with D tentatively TRBD1 (5 bases). Germline V gene sequence: CDR1 SGHRS, CDR2 YFSETQ. CDR3 length: 14 amino acids. V lost 4 bases and J 8 bases, leaving 18 bases between the germline ends. The CDR3 DNA sequence: TGCGCCAGCAGCCCGAGGAACAGGTCGCTAGGCTACACCTTC. It encodes CASSPRNRSLGYTF. Supplemented by reference TRBV5-1 and TRBJ1-2, the full variable domain reads KAGVTQTPRYLIKTRGQQVTLSCSPISGHRSVSWYQQTPGQGLQFLFEYFSETQRNKGNFPGRFSGRQFSNSRSEMNVSTLELGDSALYLCASSPRNRSLGYTFGSGTRLTVV.

The V and J genes are TRBV18 and TRBJ1-5, with 9 nucleotides matching TRBD1. Germline V gene sequence: CDR1 KGHSH, CDR2 LQKENI. The CDR3 runs 18 residues. The trim removed 3 bases at V and 0 bases at J, leaving 9 bases unmatched. CDR3: CASSPGTGIPYSNQPQHF. CDR3 nucleotide sequence: TGTGCCAGCTCACCCGGGACAGGGATTCCCTATAGCAATCAGCCCCAGCATTTT.

This clone has more than one count but fewer than ten. The V and J genes are TRBV19 and TRBJ2-3; D is possibly TRBD1 (5 bases). The CDR3 loop spans 12 amino acids. CDR1 is LNHDA, CDR2 SQIVND, per germline (reference sequence). The V end was cut by 5 bases, the J end by 8 bases, with 11 bases between. The DNA of the CDR3 is TGTGCCAGTAGTTCTAGGCAGGGTACGCAGTATTTT. It codes for CASSSRQGTQYF.

The chain carries TRBV9 and TRBJ2-1, with 11 bases fitting TRBD2. Germline CDR1 is SGDLS and CDR2 is YYNGEE. J was trimmed by 7 bases and V by 4 bases; bases with no gene match: 22. This CDR3 is built from 20 residues. CDR3 nucleotides: TGTGCCAGCAGCCCCAGCGGGGGACAGGGCACTAGCGGGAGAGTTAATGAGCAGTTCTTC. The encoded protein is CASSPSGGQGTSGRVNEQFF.

The gene calls are TRBV28 and TRBJ2-7; 14 bases are a match to TRBD2. V trimming: 6 bases; J trimming: 3 bases; junction bases outside the gene matches: 7. This CDR3 is built from 16 residues. The V gene's germline CDR1 is MDHEN and CDR2 SYDVKM. The CDR3 loop reads CASSPWTSGRFYEQYF. The CDR3, as DNA: TGTGCCAGCAGCCCCTGGACTAGCGGGAGGTTCTACGAGCAGTACTTC.

This chain uses TRBV7-8 with TRBJ2-3, with TRBD2 identical over 10 bases. This CDR3 has 21 amino acids. The V and J ends lost 1 base and 6 bases, in that order; junction bases with no gene match: 22. CDR1 SGHVS and CDR2 FQNEAQ come from the germline V gene. CDR3 DNA sequence: TGTGCCAGCAGCTTAGGAGGTTCGACTAGCGGGCTTGCCGGGGGCCCCGATACGCAGTATTTT. The encoded protein is CASSLGGSTSGLAGGPDTQYF.

The rearrangement links TRBV27 to TRBJ1-1, with 8 bases lining up with TRBD1. With V trimmed by 5 bases and J by 0 bases, 8 bases remained unmatched. The germline V gene has CDR1 MNHEY and CDR2 SMNVEV (reference sequence). This CDR3 comprises 16 residues. The CDR3 DNA reads as TGTGCCAGCAGTCCCAAGGACAGGGCGATGAACACTGAAGCTTTCTTT. It yields the protein CASSPKDRAMNTEAFF.

The V gene is TRBV15, the J gene TRBJ1-1; 9 bases fit TRBD1. Germline CDR1 LNHNV, CDR2 YYDKDF (reference sequence). The CDR3 has 13 residues. Germline trimming cut 8 bases from V and 7 bases from J; bases unmatched to any gene: 8. The CDR3 DNA reads TGTGCCACCTCCGGGACAGGGACTTTTGAAGCTTTCTTT. As protein: CATSGTGTFEAFF. Full variable domain (outside the CDR3, taken from reference TRBV15 and TRBJ1-1): DAMVIQNPRYQVTQFGKPVTLSCSQTLNHNVMYWYQQKSSQAPKLLFHYYDKDFNNEADTPDNFQSRRPNTSFCFLDIRSPGLGDTAMYLCATSGTGTFEAFFGQGTRLTVV.

The chain has TRBV20-1 and TRBJ1-2; D unresolved. CDR1 DFQATT and CDR2 SNEGSKA come from the germline V gene (reference sequence). The CDR3 runs to 11 residues. Deletions cut 7 bases from V and 3 bases from J, with 9 bases between. The CDR3 loop is CSGLLYYGYTF. Written as DNA, the CDR3 is TGCAGTGGGTTACTATACTATGGCTACACCTTC.

This rearrangement joins TRBV11-2 to TRBJ2-3; TRBD2 aligns across 8 bases. CDR1 and CDR2 (germline): SGHAT, FQNNGV. This CDR3 has 19 residues. The V and J ends lost 0 bases and 2 bases, in that order; junction bases with no gene match: 13. CDR3 amino acids: CASSLEAGREVWTTDTQYF. Here the CDR3 DNA reads TGTGCCAGCAGCTTAGAGGCCGGGCGGGAGGTCTGGACCACAGATACGCAGTATTTT.

The V gene is TRBV5-1, the J gene TRBJ1-1, with no clear D. This CDR3 contains 15 residues. Germline CDR1 and CDR2: SGHRS and YFSETQ. The V and J ends lost 3 bases and 0 bases respectively, with 12 bases between them. CDR3 nucleotides: TGCGCCAGCAGCTCTGCCCACCAGTTGAACACTGAAGCTTTCTTT. The encoded protein is CASSSAHQLNTEAFF.

The gene calls are TRBV5-4 and TRBJ2-7; D gene ambiguous. Germline CDR1 reads SGHNT; CDR2 reads YYREEE (reference sequence). The CDR3 totals 13 residues. V was cut by 2 bases and J by 4 bases, with 10 bases left in between. The CDR3 DNA follows: TGTGCCAGCAGCTTTGGGCTGCTGTACGAGCAGTACTTC. Protein sequence: CASSFGLLYEQYF.

The V and J genes are TRBV30 and TRBJ1-1; D call uncertain. Germline CDR1 reads GTSNPN; CDR2 reads SVGIG (reference sequence). The length of the CDR3 is 14 residues. The ends were cut back, 1 base at V and 11 bases at J, with 20 bases in the middle. CDR3 nucleotides: TGTGCCTGGAGTGCCTTGACGGGAACAACGAGGGCTTTCTTT. It translates to CAWSALTGTTRAFF.

This clone was found once. The J gene is TRBJ2-6, the V gene TRBV4-3; D may be TRBD1 (6 bases). The germline CDR1 and CDR2 sequences are LGHNA and YSLEER. Trimming pared 1 base from V and 0 bases from J, leaving 10 bases between. CDR3 length: 17 amino acids. The CDR3 is CASSQAPTGSGANVLTF. In DNA, the CDR3 is TGCGCCAGCAGCCAAGCTCCGACAGGCTCTGGGGCCAACGTCCTGACTTTC.

The chain carries TRBV6-5 and TRBJ2-7; 11 bases fit TRBD2. This CDR3 has 15 amino acids. The trim removed 5 bases at V and 7 bases at J, leaving 10 bases unmatched. Germline V gene lookup returns CDR1 MNHEY and CDR2 SVGAGI. The CDR3: CASSRRLAGGEEQYF. As DNA, the CDR3 is TGTGCCAGCAGTCGCCGGCTAGCGGGAGGAGAAGAGCAGTACTTC.

This chain connects TRBV18 to TRBJ1-2; 9 bases align to TRBD1. Trimming cost V 4 bases and J 2 bases; bases outside gene matches: 8. The CDR3 consists of 16 residues. Germline CDR1 and CDR2: KGHSH and LQKENI. The CDR3 DNA is TGTGCCAGCTCACTTTTCCGACAGGGGGAGAACTATGGCTACACCTTC. Its translation is CASSLFRQGENYGYTF.

The chain has TRBV23-1 and TRBJ1-4; 9 bases align to TRBD1. TRBV23-1 is recorded as an ORF, its role being uncertain. With 4 bases clipped from V and 7 bases from J, the junction kept 4 bases outside the gene matches. The CDR3 has 14 amino acids. CDR3 coding DNA: TGCGCCAGCAGTCCCGGGACAGGGAGTGAAAAACTGTTTTTT. Translation: CASSPGTGSEKLFF.